Each of the 5 T cell receptor beta chains below was sequenced from the same sample in a study of early T cells in non-severe SARS-CoV-2 infection (dated by TCRdb to about 2021). Library preparation employed 5' RACE. The sequencer was a NextSeq 500. The public reads were run again by TCRdb, first through fastp at Q25 and then through MiXCR, and only productive beta chains were kept. CDR3 protein sequences are deduplicated, and each keeps its most common genes and DNA. Recorded for this sample are about 64,000 distinct CDR3 sequences; around 4.7% of them occurred a single time. The ten top clones hold approximately 4.9% of the sample. Material: whole blood. These receptor sequences come from an adult who was a healthcare worker with PCR-confirmed SARS-CoV-2 infection or an uninfected control (not recorded which).

V and J are TRBV11-2 and TRBJ2-3; 8 bases match TRBD2. Losses at the gene ends were 5 bases for V and 6 bases for J; bases not matched to a gene: 10. The germline CDR1 and CDR2 sequences are SGHAT and FQNNGV. There are 15 residues in the CDR3. CDR3 region: CASSVPGTRGDTQYF. CDR3 bases: TGTGCCAGCAGCGTTCCCGGGACTAGGGGGGATACGCAGTATTTT.

This clonotype was seen ten or more times. The gene calls are TRBV6-5 and TRBJ1-1; 7 bases match TRBD1. V was clipped by 7 bases and J by 9 bases; unmatched bases: 8. The germline V gene has CDR1 MNHEY and CDR2 SVGAGI. The CDR3 extends over 12 amino acids. CDR3 in DNA: TGTGCCAGCACCCCACAACAGGGGAAAGCTTTCTTT. Its protein product is CASTPQQGKAFF.

This clonotype was found many times. V usage is TRBV7-9 and J usage is TRBJ1-1; D is uncertain. CDR3 length: 12 residues. V lost 5 bases and J lost 5, with 9 bases in between. Germline CDR1 reads SEHNR; CDR2 reads FQNEAQ (reference sequence). The CDR3 spells CASSLGRTEAFF. DNA for the CDR3: TGTGCCAGCAGCCTTGGACGTACTGAAGCTTTCTTT.

This clonotype was detected ten times or more. V and J are TRBV18 and TRBJ1-1; possible D gene TRBD1, 6 bases. Germline-derived CDR1 and CDR2 are KGHSH and LQKENI. This CDR3 has 13 residues. V was cut by 5 bases and J by 2 bases, with 9 bases left in between. The CDR3 spells CASSADRNTEAFF. The DNA of the CDR3 is TGTGCCAGCTCAGCGGACAGAAACACTGAAGCTTTCTTT. Based on the CDR3 plus reference TRBV18 and TRBJ1-1, the full variable domain is NAGVMQNPRHLVRRRGQEARLRCSPMKGHSHVYWYRQLPEEGLKFMVYLQKENIIDESGMPKERFSAEFPKEGPSILRIQQVVRGDSAAYFCASSADRNTEAFFGQGTRLTVV.

Ten or more counts support this clonotype. A read error may produce the germline difference seen at one junction end. This chain joins TRBV4-2 and TRBJ2-1; weak D call: TRBD2 (7 bases). The CDR3 runs to 16 residues. CDR1 is LGHNA, CDR2 YNFKEQ, per germline. CDR3 sequence: CASTQVGGALNNEQFF. CDR3 in DNA: TGTGCCAGCACCCAAGTGGGGGGGGCATTAAACAATGAGCAGTTCTTC.